This T cell receptor beta chain was sequenced for a study of T cells in women clearing cervical HPV infection. About the research overall: Women with histologically confirmed HPV16-related CIN3 or worse, 2 with invasive cancer, served as cases.

The J segment lost 8 bases and the V segment lost 4 bases, leaving 3 bases of the junction unmatched. The CDR3 runs to 13 residues. Study findings and constraints: Controls had more TRBV6-7 (approximately 0.15%) than cases (around 0.11%). Cases and controls were distinguished at AUC approximately 0.81 by richness and V genes. Associations may precede or follow infection; HPV-specific or memory T cells were not isolated.

As regards this clone: Its antigen is currently unknown. The read terminates 3 residues ahead of where the CDR3 ends, so the germline J gene completes it.

Profiled with immunoSEQ multiplex PCR; TCRdb holds only in-frame clones, not every one. The record lists fewer than 30,000 clones, of which the ten most abundant hold 6.6%. This TCR was sampled from a woman aged 18 to 75 with a cervical HPV16 infection that either progressed to CIN3+ or cleared (not recorded which). The chain recombines TRBV12-3 or TRBV12-4 with TRBJ2-1; 9 nucleotides agree with TRBD1. The sample taken for sequencing was blood buffy coat. CDR3 protein: CASSSNRGHEQFF. The covered CDR3 bases are TGTGCCAGCAGTTCGAACAGGGGGCATGAG.